This T cell receptor (beta chain) was documented in a study of T cell repertoires in cytomegalovirus infection. On the study more broadly: CMV infection together with matching HLA type was indicated by public TCR beta signatures.

V lost 2 bases and J lost 4, with 11 bases in between. This CDR3 region has 15 residues. Germline loops: CDR1 SGHTA, CDR2 FQGNSA. TCRdb independently ran MiXCR on the reads; one entry per CDR3 protein. The repertoire holds around 300,000 distinct CDR3 sequences, with 20% to 25% as singletons. This clonotype was recorded many times. Its target is unknown. Study results and limitations: The study found HLA-C-restricted CMV-specific TCR beta clonotypes dominating the ex vivo response.

The TCR originated in a human donor in good health (CMV status not recorded). Some clones in this sample may be carry-over from other donors' samples. V is TRBV7-2 and J is TRBJ2-2; D is perhaps TRBD1 or TRBD2 (5 bases each). Here the sequenced sample was cultured PBMCs, taken from culture after CMV antigen stimulation. CDR3 sequence: CASSLRAGSTGELFF. Written as DNA, the CDR3 is TGTGCCAGCAGCTTAAGGGCAGGGAGCACCGGGGAGCTGTTTTTT.